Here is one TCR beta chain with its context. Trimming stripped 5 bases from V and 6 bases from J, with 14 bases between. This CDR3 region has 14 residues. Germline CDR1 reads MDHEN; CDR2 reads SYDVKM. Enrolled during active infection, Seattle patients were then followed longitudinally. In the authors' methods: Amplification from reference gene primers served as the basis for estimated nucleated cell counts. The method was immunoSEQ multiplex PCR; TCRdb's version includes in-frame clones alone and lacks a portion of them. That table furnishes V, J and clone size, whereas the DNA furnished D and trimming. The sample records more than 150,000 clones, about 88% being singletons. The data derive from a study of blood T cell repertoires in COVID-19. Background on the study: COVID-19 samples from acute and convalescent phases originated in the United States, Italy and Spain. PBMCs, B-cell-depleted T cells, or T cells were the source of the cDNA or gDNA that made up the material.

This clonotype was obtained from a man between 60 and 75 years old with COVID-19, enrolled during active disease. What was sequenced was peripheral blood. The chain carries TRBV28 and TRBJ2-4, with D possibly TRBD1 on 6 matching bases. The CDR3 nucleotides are TGTGCCAGCAGTCATCCACTACAGGGAAACATTCAGTACTTC. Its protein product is CASSHPLQGNIQYF.